The present T cell receptor beta chain was sequenced within a study of identical twins. TCRdb called the 5' RACE reads again in MiXCR, with one record for every CDR3 protein. The sample contains 500,000 to 550,000 distinct CDR3 sequences, less than 25% of which appear only once. The sample holds many counts of this clonotype. J gave up 6 bases and V 3 bases, and 4 bases lay outside the gene matches. The CDR3 extends over 14 amino acids. CDR1 is SGHAT, CDR2 FQNNGV, per germline. In addition, the sample was reused for a study of T cells expressing NK-cell markers.

The specimen was CD4+ T cells sorted from blood. This chain connects TRBV11-2 to TRBJ2-7; 11 nucleotides match TRBD1. The sequence was collected from a woman aged 18 to 35 in good health. CDR3 loop: CASSFPGQGGEQYF. The CDR3 region has the DNA TGTGCCAGCAGCTTCCCGGGACAGGGGGGCGAGCAGTACTTC. Based on the CDR3 plus reference TRBV11-2 and TRBJ2-7, the full variable domain is EAGVAQSPRYKIIEKRQSVAFWCNPISGHATLYWYQQILGQGPKLLIQFQNNGVVDDSQLPKDRFSAERLKGVDSTLKIQPAKLEDSAVYLCASSFPGQGGEQYFGPGTRLTVT.